The rows below give T cell receptor beta chains drawn from one sample of a study of T cell repertoires in cytomegalovirus infection. A single record per CDR3 protein comes from TCRdb applying MiXCR to the reads. The sample has 800,000 to 950,000 distinct CDR3 sequences, roughly 33% seen once; the top ten hold over 10%. Their cognate antigens are unknown. The source was cultured CD8+ T cells from PBMCs, collected from culture after CMV antigen stimulation. The receptors come from a human donor in good health (CMV status not recorded). Some clones in this sample may be carry-over from other donors' samples. Both conserved end residues are part of each CDR3. Fields, in order: V gene, J gene, clone size, D gene, CDR3 protein, CDR3 DNA. D genes are given only for firm matches. Not all rows give a size; the values are once, few, many and, for expanded clones, a class.

TRBV7-6,TRBJ1-5,few,NA,CASSLDTGGFQPQHF,TGTGCCAGCAGCTTAGACACAGGAGGATTTCAGCCCCAGCATTTT
TRBV7-2,TRBJ2-1,many,NA,CASSLRGAGDEQFF,TGTGCCAGCAGCTTAAGGGGGGCCGGCGATGAGCAGTTCTTC
TRBV12-3/TRBV12-4,TRBJ1-1,few,NA,CASRSIGGNTEAFF,TGTGCCAGCAGAAGCATAGGGGGGAACACTGAAGCTTTCTTT
TRBV7-6,TRBJ2-1,NA,NA,CASSLNRDATYNEQFF,TGTGCCAGCAGCTTAAATCGGGACGCAACCTACAATGAGCAGTTCTTC
TRBV25-1,TRBJ1-5,few,NA,CASSARLNQPQHF,TGTGCCAGCAGTGCACGACTGAATCAGCCCCAGCATTTT
TRBV5-4,TRBJ2-5,few,NA,CASSLGAGTPTKETQYF,TGTGCCAGCAGCCTGGGGGCCGGGACTCCTACGAAAGAGACCCAGTACTTC
TRBV7-8,TRBJ1-6,many,TRBD1,CASSPKTVDRGSYNSPLHF,TGTGCCAGCAGCCCGAAAACAGTCGACAGGGGGTCCTATAATTCACCCCTCCACTTT
TRBV3-1,TRBJ2-1,few,TRBD2,CASSQGSSGAYNEQFF,TGTGCCAGCAGCCAAGGATCCAGCGGGGCCTACAATGAGCAGTTCTTC
TRBV12-5,TRBJ2-7,few,NA,CASGLVRWNGGNLGSYEQYF,TGTGCTAGTGGTTTGGTCAGGTGGAATGGGGGGAACCTCGGCTCCTACGAGCAGTACTTC
TRBV6-5,TRBJ2-1,NA,NA,CASSTRSYNEQFF,TGTGCCAGCAGTACTCGATCATACAATGAGCAGTTCTTC
TRBV7-9,TRBJ1-6,NA,NA,CASSSTSGVYNSPLHF,TGTGCCAGCAGCTCAACCTCGGGAGTGTATAATTCACCCCTCCACTTT
TRBV7-9,TRBJ1-1,NA,NA,CASSLWSTGFRNTEAFF,TGTGCCAGCAGCTTATGGTCGACGGGGTTCAGGAACACTGAAGCTTTCTTT
TRBV12-3/TRBV12-4,TRBJ2-3,few,TRBD1,CASSPTGASDTQYF,TGTGCCAGCAGTCCGACAGGGGCCTCAGATACGCAGTATTTT
TRBV27,TRBJ2-1,few,TRBD2,CASSVAGGTGRNEQFF,TGTGCCAGCAGCGTAGCGGGGGGGACGGGACGCAATGAGCAGTTCTTC
TRBV12-5,TRBJ2-7,NA,NA,CTSGFNNYEQYF,TGTACTAGTGGTTTCAACAACTACGAGCAGTACTTC
TRBV15,TRBJ2-5,few,NA,CATSSEGGHQETQYF,TGTGCCACCAGCAGCGAGGGGGGTCACCAAGAGACCCAGTACTTC
TRBV27,TRBJ2-5,NA,TRBD2,CASNHAGTNQETQYF,TGTGCCAGCAACCACGCCGGGACTAACCAAGAGACCCAGTACTTC
TRBV15,TRBJ1-2,NA,NA,CATYGGPYGYTF,TGTGCCACCTACGGGGGCCCTTATGGCTACACCTTC
TRBV20-1,TRBJ1-5,few,NA,CSASSGNSNQPQHF,TGCAGTGCTAGCTCGGGCAATAGCAATCAGCCCCAGCATTTT
TRBV12-3/TRBV12-4,TRBJ2-1,few,NA,CASSLAGLLNEQFF,TGTGCCAGCAGTTTAGCCGGACTTTTAAATGAGCAGTTCTTC
TRBV28,TRBJ2-1,few,TRBD2,CASSLGLAGGRDEQFF,TGTGCCAGCAGTTTGGGACTAGCGGGGGGGCGGGATGAGCAGTTCTTC